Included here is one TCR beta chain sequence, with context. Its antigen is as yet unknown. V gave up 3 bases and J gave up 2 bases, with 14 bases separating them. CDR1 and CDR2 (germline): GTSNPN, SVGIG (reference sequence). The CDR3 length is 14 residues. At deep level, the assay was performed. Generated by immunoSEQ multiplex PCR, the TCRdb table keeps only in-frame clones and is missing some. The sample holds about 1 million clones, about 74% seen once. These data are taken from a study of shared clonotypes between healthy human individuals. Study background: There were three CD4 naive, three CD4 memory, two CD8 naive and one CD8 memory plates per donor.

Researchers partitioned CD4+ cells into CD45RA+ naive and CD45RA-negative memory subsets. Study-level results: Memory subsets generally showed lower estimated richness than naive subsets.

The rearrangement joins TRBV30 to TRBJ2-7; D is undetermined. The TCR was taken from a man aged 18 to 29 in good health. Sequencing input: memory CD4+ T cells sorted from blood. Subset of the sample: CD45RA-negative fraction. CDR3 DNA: TGTGCCTGGAGACAAGGACCCATCCCCTACGAGCAGTACTTC. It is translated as CAWRQGPIPYEQYF.